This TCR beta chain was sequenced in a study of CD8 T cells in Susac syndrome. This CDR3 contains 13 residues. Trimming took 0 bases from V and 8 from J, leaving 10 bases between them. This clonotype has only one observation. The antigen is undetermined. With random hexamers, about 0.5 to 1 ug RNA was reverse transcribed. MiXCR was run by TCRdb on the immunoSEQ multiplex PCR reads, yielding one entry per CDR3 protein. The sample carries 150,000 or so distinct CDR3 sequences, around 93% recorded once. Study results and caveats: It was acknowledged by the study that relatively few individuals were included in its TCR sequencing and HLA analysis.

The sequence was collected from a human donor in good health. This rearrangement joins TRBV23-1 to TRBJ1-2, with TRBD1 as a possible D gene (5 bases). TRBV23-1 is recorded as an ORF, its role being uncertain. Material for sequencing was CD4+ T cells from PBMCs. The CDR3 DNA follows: TGCGCCAGCAGTCAATCGAAGGGGAACGGCTACACCTTC. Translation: CASSQSKGNGYTF.